Detailed here is one T cell receptor beta chain. How the authors handled the data: Using reference gene primer amplification, nucleated cell counts were estimated. Some clones are missing from TCRdb's copy, which holds only in-frame ones; the method was immunoSEQ multiplex PCR. That table gives V, J and clone size, and the DNA gave D and trimming. Of roughly 150,000 clones in the sample, about 83% are singletons; the top ten hold around 5%. The sample is drawn from a study of blood T cell repertoires in COVID-19. This CDR3 contains 15 residues. The germline gives CDR1 SGHDT, CDR2 YYEEEE. The V end lost 1 base, the J end lost 1 base, and 11 bases lay between the germline ends.

The specimen sequenced was peripheral blood. This rearrangement joins TRBV5-6 to TRBJ1-2; no clear D gene. This sequence originates from a human donor in a cohort sampled during active COVID-19. CDR3 bases: TGTGCCAGCAGCTTGAGGCGGCATATTAACTATGGCTACACCTTC. This sequence encodes CASSLRRHINYGYTF.